This TCR beta chain was recovered during a study of blood T cell repertoires in COVID-19. Across the study: COVID-19 samples from acute and convalescent phases originated in the United States, Italy and Spain. PBMCs, B-cell-depleted T cells, or T cells were the source of the cDNA or gDNA that made up the material.

Assay used: immunoSEQ multiplex PCR; TCRdb lists only in-frame clones, some missing. The sample lists around 190,000 clones; approximately 80% were seen once. The V gene end was trimmed by 5 bases and the J gene end by 6 bases; junction bases not matched to a gene: 12. In germline, CDR1 is PRHDT, CDR2 FYEKMQ (reference sequence). The CDR3 has 16 residues. The TCR comes from a man aged 55 to 70 with acute or convalescent COVID-19. The chain recombines TRBV13 with TRBJ2-3; 9 bases are a match to TRBD1. The sample comprised peripheral blood. The CDR3 nucleotides read TGTGCCAGCAGCGACCGGGACAGGGAGGGTTCCGATACGCAGTATTTT. This codes for CASSDRDREGSDTQYF.